The rows below give T cell receptor beta chains drawn from one sample of a study of blood T cell repertoires in COVID-19. Here immunoSEQ multiplex PCR was the method, and the copy in TCRdb shows in-frame clones only, minus some. The sample lists 220,000 or so clones, 70% to 90% occurring once. Specimen: PBMCs or T cells enriched from blood (not recorded which). These TCRs come from a man in his fifties who had been exposed to COVID-19. CDR3s include the opening cysteine and the closing phenylalanine or tryptophan. Fields, in order: CDR3 protein, CDR3 DNA, D gene, J gene, clone size, V gene. D genes are given only for firm matches. Clone size is given for some rows only: seen once, a few or many times, or a class if the clone is expanded.

CASSRLGTHYNSPLHF TGTGCCAGCAGCAGGCTAGGCACTCACTATAATTCACCCCTCCACTTT - TRBJ1-6 - TRBV3-1/TRBV3-2
CASSRNHQETQYF TGTGCTAGCAGCCGTAATCACCAAGAGACCCAGTACTTC - TRBJ2-5 - TRBV7-7
CASRNRDRWYEQYF TGTGCCAGCAGAAACCGGGACAGGTGGTACGAGCAGTACTTC TRBD1 TRBJ2-7 - TRBV28
CSAKWGQGKFF TGCAGTGCGAAGTGGGGACAGGGGAAGTTCTTC TRBD1 TRBJ2-1 - TRBV20-1
CASKLTGSEDNEQFF TGTGCCAGCAAACTCACAGGCTCAGAGGACAATGAGCAGTTCTTC - TRBJ2-1 - TRBV6-5
CASSLSGVNSPLHF TGTGCCAGCAGCTTATCAGGTGTTAATTCACCCCTCCACTTT - TRBJ1-6 - TRBV11-3
CASGSPGWTNEKLFF TGTGCCAGCGGCTCCCCAGGGTGGACTAATGAAAAACTGTTTTTT - TRBJ1-4 once TRBV28
CASSLWMTGTVNTEAFF TGCGCCAGCAGCTTGTGGATGACAGGGACGGTGAACACTGAAGCTTTCTTT TRBD1 TRBJ1-1 once TRBV5-1
CATRQGSSNQPQHF TGTGCCACGAGACAGGGTTCTAGCAATCAGCCCCAGCATTTT TRBD1 TRBJ1-5 - TRBV7-2
CASSIAGTGGFGNTGELFF TGTGCCAGCAGTATCGCCGGGACAGGGGGTTTCGGGAACACCGGGGAGCTGTTTTTT TRBD1 TRBJ2-2 - TRBV27
CASSLEGASYEKLFF TGCGCCAGCAGCTTGGAGGGGGCATCGTATGAAAAACTGTTTTTT TRBD1 TRBJ1-4 - TRBV5-1
CASSPKKSTTGFIRNGYTF TGTGCCAGCAGTCCTAAAAAATCAACAACAGGCTTTATTCGGAATGGCTACACCTTC - TRBJ1-2 - TRBV28
CASSWDSGTVYNEQFF TGTGCCAGCAGCTGGGACTCCGGGACAGTCTACAATGAGCAGTTCTTC - TRBJ2-1 once TRBV11-2
CASSRQQTNSVQYF TGTGCCAGCAGCCGACAACAAACCAACTCGGTGCAGTACTTC - TRBJ2-7 - TRBV5-6
CASSDGRGNEKLFF TGTGCCAGCAGTGACGGCAGGGGGAATGAAAAACTGTTTTTT TRBD1 TRBJ1-4 - TRBV2
CASSHDGEAYTEAFF TGTGCCAGCAGCCACGACGGGGAGGCCTACACTGAAGCTTTCTTT - TRBJ1-1 - TRBV7-9
CASSPLGGSGQGLSPLHF TGTGCCAGCAGTCCCCTCGGCGGATCGGGACAGGGGCTCTCACCCCTCCACTTT TRBD1 TRBJ1-6 - TRBV27
CASQHRSSPLHF TGTGCCAGTCAGCACAGGTCTTCACCCCTCCACTTT - TRBJ1-6 - TRBV19
CAWGRVSPLHF TGTGCCTGGGGGCGAGTGTCACCCCTCCACTTT - TRBJ1-6 once TRBV30
CASSRQGGNTEAFF TGTGCCAGCAGCCGCCAAGGGGGGAACACTGAAGCTTTCTTT - TRBJ1-1 - TRBV3-1/TRBV3-2
CASTPSSTGELFF TGTGCCAGCACGCCTAGCAGCACCGGGGAGCTGTTTTTT - TRBJ2-2 - TRBV6-5
CASSLDLGGMEAFF TGCGCCAGCAGCTTGGACCTCGGCGGCATGGAGGCTTTCTTT - TRBJ1-1 - TRBV5-1
CASSPGPGQIYQPQHF TGTGCCAGCTCACCCGGTCCGGGACAGATTTATCAGCCCCAGCATTTT TRBD1 TRBJ1-5 - TRBV18